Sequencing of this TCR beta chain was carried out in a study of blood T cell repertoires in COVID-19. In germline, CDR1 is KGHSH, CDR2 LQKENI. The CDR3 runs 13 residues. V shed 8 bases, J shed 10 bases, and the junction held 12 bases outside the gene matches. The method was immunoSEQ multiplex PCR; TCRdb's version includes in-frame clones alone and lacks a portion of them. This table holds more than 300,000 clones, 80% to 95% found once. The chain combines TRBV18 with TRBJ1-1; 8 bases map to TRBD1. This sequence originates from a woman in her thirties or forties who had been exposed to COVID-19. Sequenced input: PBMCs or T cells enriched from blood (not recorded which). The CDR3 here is CASNGQGTLGAFF. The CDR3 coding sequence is TGTGCCAGCAACGGACAGGGCACGTTAGGAGCTTTCTTT.